The 30 T cell receptor beta chains given below trace back to one sample, sequenced in a study of T cell responses to AZD1222 COVID-19 vaccine. Using immunoSEQ multiplex PCR, the repertoire was profiled, and TCRdb retains in-frame clones only, with some absent. The repertoire holds around 130,000 clones, with roughly 92% as singletons. The sample here was peripheral blood, taken on day 0 of AZD1222 vaccination. The origin of the receptors is an adult in good health.

This clone has more than one count but fewer than ten. The CDR3 here is CASKSGTVQETQYF. Here the CDR3 DNA reads TGTGCCAGCAAATCCGGGACAGTTCAAGAGACCCAGTACTTC. This chain joins TRBV6-5 and TRBJ2-5; 7 bases align to TRBD1. Germline V gene lookup returns CDR1 MNHEY and CDR2 SVGAGI. There are 14 residues in the CDR3. The trim removed 7 bases at V and 2 bases at J, leaving 7 bases unmatched.

The J gene is TRBJ2-3, the V gene TRBV20-1; the D gene could be TRBD1 or TRBD2 (5 bases each). The CDR3 covers 15 residues. V lost 3 bases to trimming and J lost 2 bases, with 15 bases between them. From germline, CDR1 is DFQATT and CDR2 SNEGSKA (reference sequence). CDR3 sequence: CSASAVGANTDTQYF. The DNA of the CDR3 is TGCAGTGCTAGTGCGGTCGGGGCGAACACAGATACGCAGTATTTT.

This chain links TRBV5-1 with TRBJ2-7, with 9 bases matching TRBD1. Looked up from germline, CDR1 is SGHRS and CDR2 is YFSETQ. This CDR3 region has 15 residues. J lost 2 bases, V lost 1 base, and 4 bases had no gene match. As DNA, the CDR3 is TGCGCCAGCAGCTTGTTACGGGACAGGGCCTACGAGCAGTACTTC. Its translation is CASSLLRDRAYEQYF.

V gene TRBV2 combines with J gene TRBJ1-2, with a tentative D call TRBD1 (6 bases). V was shortened by 4 bases and J by 4 bases, with 13 bases between the two germline ends. The CDR3 extends over 14 amino acids. Germline CDR1 reads SNHLY; CDR2 reads FYNNEI. DNA for the CDR3: TGTGCCAGCAGTGCTACAGGGAGCTCCTATGGCTACACCTTC. Protein sequence: CASSATGSSYGYTF.

J is TRBJ1-1 and V is TRBV13; TRBD1 aligns across 7 bases. The V gene's germline CDR1 is PRHDT and CDR2 FYEKMQ (reference sequence). The CDR3 covers 15 residues. V trimming: 5 bases; J trimming: 0 bases; junction bases outside the gene matches: 6. CDR3 region: CASSALGTVNTEAFF. CDR3 nucleotide sequence: TGTGCCAGCAGCGCCTTGGGGACAGTGAACACTGAAGCTTTCTTT.

This clone was observed a single time. This chain connects TRBV4-2 to TRBJ2-5; D gene unclear. With 3 bases removed from V and 4 bases from J, the gap between germline ends came to 12 bases. In germline, CDR1 is LGHNA, CDR2 YNFKEQ. This CDR3 comprises 14 residues. The CDR3 spells CASSQASGSETQYF. CDR3 in DNA: TGTGCCAGCAGCCAGGCTAGTGGGTCAGAGACCCAGTACTTC.

There are a few counts of this clone. The CDR3 DNA reads as TGTGCCAGAAGCTTACCCGGCGGGGGCGTGCTTATCACTGAAGCTTTCTTT. As protein: CARSLPGGGVLITEAFF. The chain couples TRBV7-5 to TRBJ1-1. TRBV7-5 is given as a pseudogene. This CDR3 region has 17 residues.

The chain joins TRBV10-2 to TRBJ1-2; D gene uncertain. Per the germline V gene, CDR1 is WSHSY and CDR2 is SAAADI. This CDR3 spans 14 amino acids. V lost 0 bases and J 1 base, leaving 6 bases between the germline ends. CDR3 region: CASSESGSNYGYTF. DNA for the CDR3: TGCGCCAGCAGTGAGTCGGGCAGTAACTATGGCTACACCTTC.

A single count supports this clone. As DNA, the CDR3 is TGCGCCAGCAGCCAACGAGTTTTGCTAGCGGGGGGGCAGGAGGGAGATACGCAGTATTTT. Translating it yields CASSQRVLLAGGQEGDTQYF. The chain joins TRBV4-1 to TRBJ2-3, with 12 bases fitting TRBD2. Trimming removed 2 bases from V and 5 bases from J; junction bases left unmatched: 17. Germline lookup yields CDR1 MGHRA and CDR2 YSYEKL. The CDR3 runs to 20 residues.

This clone was seen a handful of times. V gene TRBV5-1 combines with J gene TRBJ1-3; tentatively, D is TRBD1 (5 bases). CDR3 length: 15 residues. Trimming took off 4 bases at V and 0 bases at J, with 11 bases between the two ends. CDR1 and CDR2 (germline): SGHRS, YFSETQ. The DNA for the CDR3 is TGCGCCAGCAGCGGGGCGGGAATCTCTGGAAACACCATATATTTT. It translates to CASSGAGISGNTIYF.

V is TRBV3-1 (or the pseudogene TRBV3-2) and J is TRBJ1-4; no firm D call. The germline V and J ends were trimmed by 1 base and 7 bases, with 4 bases remaining between them. CDR1 LGHDT and CDR2 YNNKEL come from the germline V gene (reference sequence). The length of the CDR3 is 12 residues. The CDR3 sequence is CASSQGLEKLFF. The CDR3 nucleotides are TGTGCCAGCAGCCAAGGGCTTGAAAAACTGTTTTTT.

V and J are TRBV7-9 and TRBJ1-2, with D unresolved. Trimming took off 5 bases at V and 8 bases at J, with 12 bases between the two ends. Germline CDR1 reads SEHNR; CDR2 reads FQNEAQ (reference sequence). The CDR3 has 12 amino acids. The CDR3 sequence is CASSLEAEGYTF. The CDR3, as DNA: TGTGCCAGCAGCCTAGAGGCAGAAGGCTACACCTTC. Full variable domain (remainder filled in from reference TRBV7-9 and TRBJ1-2): DTGVSQNPRHKITKRGQNVTFRCDPISEHNRLYWYRQTLGQGPEFLTYFQNEAQLEKSRLLSDRFSAERPKGSFSTLEIQRTEQGDSAMYLCASSLEAEGYTFGSGTRLTVV.

This clone was counted a few times. The gene calls are TRBV12-3 or TRBV12-4 and TRBJ2-7; D ambiguous. The CDR3 spans 13 residues. V was trimmed by 2 bases and J by 3 bases, leaving 8 bases between them. The CDR3 DNA sequence: TGTGCCAGCAGTTTACAGGCCGACTACGAGCAGTACTTC. Translated: CASSLQADYEQYF.

The rearrangement links TRBV5-6 to TRBJ1-2, with 7 positions matching TRBD1. The CDR3 runs 15 residues. Per the germline V gene, CDR1 is SGHDT and CDR2 is YYEEEE. Trimming took 6 bases from V and 4 from J; bases not matched to a gene: 12. This CDR3 is CASTGGTVITYGYTF. CDR3 bases: TGTGCCAGCACCGGAGGGACAGTGATTACCTATGGCTACACCTTC.

This clone appeared a single time. The CDR3 protein is CATTGFWGNTEAFF. The CDR3 DNA is TGTGCCACTACAGGGTTCTGGGGGAACACTGAAGCTTTCTTT. The chain uses TRBV6-5 and TRBJ1-1; tentative D call: TRBD1 (6 bases). This CDR3 is built from 14 residues. V lost 10 bases to trimming and J lost 1 base, with 16 bases between them. Germline V lookup: CDR1 MNHEY, CDR2 SVGAGI.

The chain employs TRBV9 and TRBJ2-3, with a weak D call TRBD2 (5 bases). The germline V gene has CDR1 SGDLS and CDR2 YYNGEE. Trimming removed 2 bases from V and 5 bases from J, with 12 bases in between. CDR3 length: 14 amino acids. The CDR3 nucleotides are TGTGCCAGCAGCGTCCGAGGGAGCGTAGATACGCAGTATTTT. It specifies CASSVRGSVDTQYF.

The rearrangement joins TRBV7-9 to TRBJ2-7, with D perhaps matching TRBD1 (6 bases). V dropped 4 bases and J dropped 0 bases, with 7 bases sitting between them. The CDR3 is 13 residues long. CDR1 and CDR2 (germline): SEHNR, FQNEAQ (reference sequence). CDR3 in DNA: TGTGCCAGCAGCTACAGGGACTCCTACGAGCAGTACTTC. It specifies CASSYRDSYEQYF. The entire variable domain, with the rest obtained from reference TRBV7-9 and TRBJ2-7, is as follows: DTGVSQNPRHKITKRGQNVTFRCDPISEHNRLYWYRQTLGQGPEFLTYFQNEAQLEKSRLLSDRFSAERPKGSFSTLEIQRTEQGDSAMYLCASSYRDSYEQYFGPGTRLTVT.

The chain is built from TRBV19 and TRBJ1-1, with 8 bases identical to TRBD1. V trimming: 2 bases; J trimming: 5 bases; junction bases outside the gene matches: 4. The germline CDR1 and CDR2 sequences are LNHDA and SQIVND (reference sequence). The CDR3 consists of 14 residues. The CDR3 nucleotides are TGTGCCAGTAGTATACAGGGGGCCTGGACTGAAGCTTTCTTT. This translates into CASSIQGAWTEAFF.

This chain links TRBV7-9 with TRBJ2-2; D may correspond to TRBD1 or TRBD2 (5 bases each). The V end was cut by 3 bases, the J end by 3 bases, with 11 bases between. Germline assignment: CDR1 SEHNR and CDR2 FQNEAQ (reference sequence). The CDR3 length is 15 residues. CDR3 nucleotide sequence: TGTGCCAGCAGCTTTAAGAGGGGTTACACCGGGGAGCTGTTTTTT. Amino acid sequence: CASSFKRGYTGELFF.

CDR3 sequence reads: CASSEGMGLAGGTEQFF. The CDR3 nucleotides are TGTGCCAGCAGTGAAGGAATGGGACTAGCGGGGGGGACTGAGCAGTTCTTC. The chain joins TRBV6-1 to TRBJ2-1; 16 positions match TRBD2. The CDR3 is 17 amino acids. Germline V lookup: CDR1 MNHNS, CDR2 SASEGT. V trimming: 1 base; J trimming: 9 bases; junction bases outside the gene matches: 6.

The gene calls are TRBV5-5 and TRBJ2-6; 9 nucleotides align to TRBD1. V shed 2 bases and J 19 bases; nucleotides not matched to a gene: 4. Germline V gives CDR1 SGHKS, CDR2 YYEKEE (reference sequence). There are 11 residues in the CDR3. The CDR3 loop is CASSLMGQGTF. CDR3 bases: TGTGCCAGCAGCTTAATGGGACAGGGAACTTTC.

The CDR3 nucleotides read TGTGCCAGCAGCCAAGGGGCAGGGCCAGAAGCTTTCTTT. It codes for CASSQGAGPEAFF. The V gene is TRBV3-1 (or the pseudogene TRBV3-2), the J gene TRBJ1-1; a possible D gene is TRBD1 (5 bases). Germline V lookup: CDR1 LGHDT, CDR2 YNNKEL (reference sequence). V lost 1 base and J 8 bases, leaving 11 bases between the germline ends. The CDR3 runs to 13 residues.

V gene TRBV3-1 (or the pseudogene TRBV3-2) combines with J gene TRBJ1-1; D perhaps matches TRBD1 (5 bases). Deletions cut 0 bases from V and 4 bases from J, with 15 bases between. The CDR3 loop spans 16 amino acids. CDR1 and CDR2 from the germline V gene are LGHDT and YNNKEL (reference sequence). The chain's CDR3 is CASSQDRTPGGTEAFF. In nucleotides, the CDR3 is TGTGCCAGCAGCCAAGATAGGACCCCTGGGGGCACTGAAGCTTTCTTT.

The chain uses TRBV10-3 and TRBJ2-7, with TRBD2 as a possible D gene (5 bases). CDR1 and CDR2 (germline): ENHRY, SYGVKD. V lost 0 bases and J 0 bases, leaving 12 bases between the germline ends. The length of the CDR3 is 16 residues. The CDR3 is CAISESLGVSSYEQYF. The DNA of the CDR3 is TGTGCCATCAGTGAGTCGCTCGGGGTATCCTCCTACGAGCAGTACTTC.

Only one count was recorded for this clone. V gene TRBV12-3 or TRBV12-4 combines with J gene TRBJ1-5, with no clear D. This CDR3 contains 12 residues. The V end was cut by 1 base, the J end by 2 bases, with 0 bases between. The CDR3 DNA is TGTGCCAGCAGTTTAGGCAATCAGCCCCAGCATTTT. It specifies CASSLGNQPQHF.

The V and J genes are TRBV19 and TRBJ1-2; unclear D gene. Trimming cost V 3 bases and J 2 bases, with 13 bases left between them. Germline loops: CDR1 LNHDA, CDR2 SQIVND (reference sequence). The CDR3 loop spans 15 amino acids. The CDR3 region has the DNA TGTGCCAGTAGTATCCTCGATCGGGCGAACTATGGCTACACCTTC. Protein product: CASSILDRANYGYTF.

V is TRBV5-4 and J is TRBJ2-7, with a tentative D call TRBD2 (7 bases). From germline, CDR1 is SGHNT and CDR2 YYREEE (reference sequence). The CDR3 is made up of 13 amino acids. Trimming removed 3 bases at V and 5 bases at J, with 12 bases between. The CDR3 region has the DNA TGTGCCAGCAGCTCCCCGGGGGGCCACGAGCAGTACTTC. Translated: CASSSPGGHEQYF.

The table lists this clone with a count of one. This chain uses TRBV7-6 with TRBJ1-2; 8 nucleotides agree with TRBD1. Per the germline V gene, CDR1 is SGHVS and CDR2 is FNYEAQ. The CDR3 sequence is 17 residues long. Trimming removed 5 bases from V and 2 bases from J; junction bases left unmatched: 13. CDR3 coding DNA: TGTGCCAGCAGCCCCGACCTCGGGACAGGAAAAAACTATGGCTACACCTTC. The encoded protein is CASSPDLGTGKNYGYTF.

The rearrangement links TRBV29-1 to TRBJ1-2, with D tentatively TRBD1 (6 bases). V lost 6 bases and J lost 4, with 18 bases in between. This CDR3 has 14 residues. CDR1 is SQVTM, CDR2 ANQGSEA, per germline. CDR3 protein: CSVRMAGTIYGYTF. The DNA of the CDR3 is TGCAGCGTCCGGATGGCCGGGACAATCTATGGCTACACCTTC.

This chain links TRBV2 with TRBJ2-1, with 10 nucleotides matching TRBD2. This CDR3 region has 16 residues. Germline V gene lookup returns CDR1 SNHLY and CDR2 FYNNEI. V was clipped by 3 bases and J by 10 bases; unmatched bases: 12. The CDR3 sequence is CASSDGLAGVLTEQFF. CDR3 coding DNA: TGTGCCAGCAGTGATGGGCTAGCGGGGGTGCTTACAGAGCAGTTCTTC. The full variable domain, completed using reference TRBV2 and TRBJ2-1, is EPEVTQTPSHQVTQMGQEVILRCVPISNHLYFYWYRQILGQKVEFLVSFYNNEISEKSEIFDDQFSVERPDGSNFTLKIRSTKLEDSAMYFCASSDGLAGVLTEQFFGPGTRLTVL.